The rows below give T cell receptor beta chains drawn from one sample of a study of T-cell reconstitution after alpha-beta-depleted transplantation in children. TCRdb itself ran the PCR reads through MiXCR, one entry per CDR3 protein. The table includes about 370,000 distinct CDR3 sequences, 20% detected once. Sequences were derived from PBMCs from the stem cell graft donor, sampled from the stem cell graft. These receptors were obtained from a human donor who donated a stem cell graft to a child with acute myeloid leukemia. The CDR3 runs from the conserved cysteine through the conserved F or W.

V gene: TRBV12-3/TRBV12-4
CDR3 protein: CASSSMSGGGTEAFF

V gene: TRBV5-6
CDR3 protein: CASRQRALSHEQYF

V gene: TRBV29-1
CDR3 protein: CSGKQGNTEAFF

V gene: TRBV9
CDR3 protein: CASSVEGYVTKADTQYF

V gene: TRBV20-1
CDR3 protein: CSARDSSSTDTQYF

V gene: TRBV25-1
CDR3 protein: CASSGTATYEQYF

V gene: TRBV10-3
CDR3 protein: CAIRASTGTSGLETQYF

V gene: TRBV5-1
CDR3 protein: CASSWRSGMNTGELFF

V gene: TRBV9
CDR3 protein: CASIEDRGGSYEQYF

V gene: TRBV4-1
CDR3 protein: CASSQETGEQYF

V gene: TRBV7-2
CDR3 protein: CASNRQGTNQETQYF

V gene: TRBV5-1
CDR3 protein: CASSLIGQGRYNEQFF

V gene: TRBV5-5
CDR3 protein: CASSPGQAWTSGYNEQFF

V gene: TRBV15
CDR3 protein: CATSSGTSGRAYEQYF

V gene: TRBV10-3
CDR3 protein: CAISESKLAGTDTQYF